This T cell receptor (beta chain) was recovered during a study of T cells after yellow fever vaccination. In germline, CDR1 is SGHAT, CDR2 FQNNGV. This CDR3 contains 15 residues. V was clipped by 5 bases and J by 5 bases; unmatched bases: 9. TCRdb ran MiXCR on the 5' RACE reads and lists one entry per CDR3 protein. The sample includes under 70,000 distinct CDR3 sequences, more than 5.5% of them seen just once. This clonotype was observed at least ten times. Its antigen is not known. Study-wide results and caveats: CD4 and CD8 compartments shared a small share of clonotypes. Post-booster reappearance was seen for most primary-vaccination clones (just over 95% CD4, around 88% CD8).

The sequencing here drew on CD8+ T cells sorted from PBMCs, taken on the day of the first yellow fever vaccination. The sequence was obtained from a man younger than 35 who received the YFV17D yellow fever vaccine. The genes are TRBV11-2 and TRBJ2-5; 9 nucleotides match TRBD1. The chain's CDR3 is CASSDPGQGLETQYF. CDR3 in DNA: TGTGCCAGCAGCGATCCAGGACAGGGGTTGGAGACCCAGTACTTC.